The 10 T cell receptor beta chains in this list originate from one sample, sequenced in a study of CD4 and CD8 cells across lung adenocarcinoma regions. TCRdb re-analysed the PCR reads in MiXCR, keeping a single row per CDR3 protein. The sample holds roughly 6,000 distinct CDR3 sequences; over 40% are singletons and the top ten take roughly 87%. Sequencing input: CD8+ T cells from the margin of a lung tumor. These receptors were obtained from a male donor with lung adenocarcinoma. The CD4 and CD8 labels of this study may be unreliable.

The chain carries TRBV27 and TRBJ2-1; 8 bases agree with TRBD1. The DNA end favors TRBJ2-7, so the J call may be wrong. CDR1 and CDR2 from the germline V gene are MNHEY and SMNVEV (reference sequence). The CDR3 consists of 13 residues. The chain's CDR3 is CASRWTGTYEQYF. The CDR3 nucleotides read TGTGCCAGCCGATGGACAGGGACCTACGAGCAGTACTTC.

This clonotype was found many times. V usage is TRBV6-1 and J usage is TRBJ2-7; possible D gene TRBD1, 6 bases. The V gene lost 8 bases and the J gene lost 3 bases, with 17 bases spanning the gap. The germline V gene encodes CDR1 MNHNS and CDR2 SASEGT. CDR3 length: 14 amino acids. As DNA, the CDR3 is TGTGCCAGCGCAACGAGTCCAGGGGACTACGAGCAGTACTTC. It specifies CASATSPGDYEQYF.

Comment on this clonotype: The CDR3 does not close with the conserved phenylalanine or tryptophan, likely indicating a read error. It is unclear where the CDR3 begins or ends on the DNA, so no DNA is shown, and the CDR3 is as TCRdb lists it. The chain employs TRBV29-1 and TRBJ2-4; no check of the table's D call, TRBD2, against the DNA was made. CDR1 is SQVTM, CDR2 ANQGSEA, per germline. Termini included, the CDR3 measures 20 amino acids. This CDR3 reads CSLELLGSSYPPILASQVAG.

This clonotype showed up just once. Sequence at one end of the junction differs from germline and may be a read error. The rearrangement links TRBV27 to TRBJ2-3, with D hard to call. Germline CDR1 reads MNHEY; CDR2 reads SMNVEV (reference sequence). The CDR3 length is 13 residues. CDR3 nucleotides: TGTGCCACCGAGCCCGGCACCACAGATATTCAGTACTTT. This sequence encodes CATEPGTTDIQYF.

This clonotype was seen many times. The rearrangement joins TRBV7-3 to TRBJ2-1; D might be TRBD2 (6 bases). Trimming took off 5 bases at V and 6 bases at J, with 17 bases between the two ends. Looked up from germline, CDR1 is SGHTA and CDR2 is FQGTGA. This CDR3 has 15 residues. The CDR3 coding sequence is TGTGCCAGCAGCCTCGGGGGAGCGGGCCCCAATGAGCAGTTCTTC. Amino acid sequence: CASSLGGAGPNEQFF. Together with reference TRBV7-3 and TRBJ2-1, the CDR3 gives the full variable domain: GAGVSQTPSNKVTEKGKYVELRCDPISGHTALYWYRQSLGQGPEFLIYFQGTGAADDSGLPNDRFFAVRPEGSVSTLKIQRTERGDSAVYLCASSLGGAGPNEQFFGPGTRLTVL.

The table lists this clonotype with many counts. The J gene is TRBJ2-7, the V gene TRBV6-1, with 10 bases identical to TRBD1. This CDR3 has 14 residues. Germline CDR1 MNHNS, CDR2 SASEGT. Trimming took 3 bases from V and 5 from J; bases not matched to a gene: 4. CDR3 in DNA: TGTGCCAGCAGTGAGGGGGACAGGGGCGACGAGCAGTACTTC. It yields the protein CASSEGDRGDEQYF.

This clonotype occurred many times. The chain couples TRBV7-6 to TRBJ2-1; unclear D gene. V was pared by 0 bases and J by 10 bases, with 13 bases between. The CDR3 runs to 14 residues. Germline lookup yields CDR1 SGHVS and CDR2 FNYEAQ. The DNA of the CDR3 is TGTGCCAGCAGCTTAGCGGCGGTGGTCGGAGAGCAGTTCTTC. Translated, it gives CASSLAAVVGEQFF.

This clonotype was recorded a few times. The chain recombines TRBV6-1 with TRBJ1-2, with unresolved D. The germline V gene encodes CDR1 MNHNS and CDR2 SASEGT. The V and J ends lost 4 bases and 2 bases respectively, with 8 bases between them. The CDR3 is 13 amino acids. The CDR3 loop reads CASSGTENYGYTF. The DNA of the CDR3 is TGTGCCAGCAGTGGGACCGAAAACTATGGCTACACCTTC.

This clonotype has only a few counts. The chain has TRBV6-1 and TRBJ2-1; 9 nucleotides agree with TRBD1. Germline CDR1 reads MNHNS; CDR2 reads SASEGT. The V segment lost 6 bases and the J segment 3 bases; nucleotides outside the gene matches: 6. The CDR3 covers 15 residues. CDR3 in amino acids: CASSPGQGVYNEQFF. CDR3 in DNA: TGTGCCAGCAGCCCGGGACAGGGAGTCTACAATGAGCAGTTCTTC.

This clonotype was detected only a few times. The chain links TRBV6-1 to TRBJ2-1; 8 nucleotides match TRBD2. The J call is in doubt because the DNA end fits TRBJ2-7 better. This CDR3 spans 15 amino acids. The germline gives CDR1 MNHNS, CDR2 SASEGT. CDR3 nucleotides: TGTGCCAGCAGTGAATCGGGAGGGAGCTCCTACGAGCAGTACTTC. Protein: CASSESGGSSYEQYF.